The TCR beta chain described here comes from a study of T cells in Graves' hyperthyroidism and ophthalmopathy. General study points: Most clonotypes expanded in thyroid above 0.001 were likewise present in blood. A model of 13 V-J features distinguished ophthalmopathy from stable hyperthyroidism.

J lost 3 bases, V lost 4 bases, and 12 bases had no gene match. There are 16 residues in the CDR3. CDR1 and CDR2 (germline): SGHNT, YYREEE (reference sequence). Details on this clonotype: Its cognate antigen is unknown.

From RNA transcripts, TCR beta CDR3 regions were amplified. HTBI primers were the set used in a first-round RT-PCR of the TCR CDR3. Via MiXCR, TCRdb re-called the multiplex PCR reads, giving one row per CDR3 protein. The sample lists some 560,000 distinct CDR3 sequences; 14% were seen once. Diagnoses were established using clinical symptoms, serum thyroxine and TRAb, thyroid ultrasound and orbital computed tomography. Sequenced sample: blood. The receptor was derived from a woman aged 35 to 49 with Graves' hyperthyroidism. This sequence joins TRBV5-4 and TRBJ1-1, with 7 bases aligning to TRBD1. The DNA of the CDR3 is TGTGCCAGCAGCGCGCGACAGGGCGGGAGGGACACTGAAGCTTTCTTT. Translating gives CASSARQGGRDTEAFF.